The clone carrying this T cell receptor beta chain occurred many times. As yet, its antigen is unknown. This specimen belongs to a study of beta chain features in type 1 diabetes. Study observations and caveats: There was a moderate but significant shortening of TCRB CDR3s in all four CD4+ subsets of Type 1 diabetes patients. TCRB repertoires of naive, central memory and Treg cells appeared more similar among patients than among healthy donors.

CDR1 SGHTA and CDR2 FQGNSA come from the germline V gene. Trimming pared 4 bases from V and 4 bases from J, leaving 8 bases between. The CDR3 is 13 residues long. Expressed TCRB transcripts were sequenced after all isolated RNA was converted to cDNA. TCRdb keeps only in-frame clones here, not all; method: immunoSEQ multiplex PCR. The profile shows about 370,000 clones, around a tenth of them singletons. This sequence originates from a man under 40 with type 1 diabetes. J is TRBJ2-1 and V is TRBV7-2; D is ambiguous. Sequencing was performed on central memory CD4+ T cells from blood. The CDR3 protein is CASSSRAYNEQFF. The CDR3 region has the DNA TGTGCCAGCAGCTCGCGTGCATACAATGAGCAGTTCTTC.